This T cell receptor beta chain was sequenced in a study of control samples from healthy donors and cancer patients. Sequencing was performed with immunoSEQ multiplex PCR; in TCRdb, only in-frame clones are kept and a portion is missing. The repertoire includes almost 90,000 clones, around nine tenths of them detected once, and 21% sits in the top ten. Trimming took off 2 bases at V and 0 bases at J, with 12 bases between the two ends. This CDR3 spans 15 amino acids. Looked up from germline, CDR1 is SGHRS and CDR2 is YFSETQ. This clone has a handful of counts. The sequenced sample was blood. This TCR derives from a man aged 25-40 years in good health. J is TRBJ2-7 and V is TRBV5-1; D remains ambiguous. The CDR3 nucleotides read TGCGCCAGCAGCTTTTTAACGGGTTACTCCTACGAGCAGTACTTC. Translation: CASSFLTGYSYEQYF.